The source of this T cell receptor beta chain is a study of tumor-infiltrating lymphocytes in oesophageal squamous cell carcinoma. Using its own MiXCR run on the PCR reads, TCRdb lists one record per CDR3 protein. The table shows just under 20,000 distinct CDR3 sequences, with about 43% occurring only once. The CDR3 loop spans 19 amino acids. Trimming removed 2 bases from V and 0 bases from J; junction bases left unmatched: 9. Germline assignment: CDR1 KGHDR and CDR2 SFDVKD. The sample taken for sequencing was normal esophageal tissue next to the tumor. The sequence came from a male donor with esophageal squamous cell carcinoma. The chain uses TRBV24-1 and TRBJ2-1, with 10 bases aligning to TRBD2. The CDR3 DNA reads TGTGCCACCAGTGATTCCGGGACTAGCGCAACGAGCTCCTACAATGAGCAGTTCTTC. This sequence encodes CATSDSGTSATSSYNEQFF.